The clone carrying this T cell receptor (beta chain) came up once. The data were taken from a study of blood T cell repertoires in COVID-19. In the study overall: Collection of acute and convalescent COVID-19 samples took place in the United States, Italy and Spain.

TCRdb's copy holds only in-frame clones and misses some; the assay was immunoSEQ multiplex PCR. The sample contains about 290,000 clones, 85% of which appear only once. J lost 1 base, V lost 4 bases, and 10 bases had no gene match. The CDR3 spans 17 residues. CDR1 is MNHEY and CDR2 is SVGEGT in the germline V gene. The specimen sequenced was peripheral blood. This clonotype originated in a woman aged 45-65 years with active or convalescent COVID-19. The V gene is TRBV6-2 or TRBV6-3, the J gene TRBJ2-1; TRBD2 matches at 7 bases. CDR3 amino acids: CASSSSGTVSSYNEQFF. The CDR3 nucleotides are TGTGCCAGCAGTTCTAGCGGAACCGTGAGTTCCTACAATGAGCAGTTCTTC.